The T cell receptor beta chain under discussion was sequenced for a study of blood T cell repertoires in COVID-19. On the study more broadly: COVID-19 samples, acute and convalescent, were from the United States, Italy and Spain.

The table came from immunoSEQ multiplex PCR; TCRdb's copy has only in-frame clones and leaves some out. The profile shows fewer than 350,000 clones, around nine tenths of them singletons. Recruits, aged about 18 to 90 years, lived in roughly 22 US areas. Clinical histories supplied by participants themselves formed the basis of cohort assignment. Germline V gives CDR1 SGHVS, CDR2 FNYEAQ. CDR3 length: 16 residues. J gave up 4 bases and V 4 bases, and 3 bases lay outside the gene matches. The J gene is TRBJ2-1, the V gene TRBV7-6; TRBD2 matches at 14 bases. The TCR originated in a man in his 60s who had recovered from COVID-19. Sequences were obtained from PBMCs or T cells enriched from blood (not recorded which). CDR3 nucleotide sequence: TGTGCCAGCAGCTCGGGGACTAGCGGGGGTTACAATGAGCAGTTCTTC. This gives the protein CASSSGTSGGYNEQFF.